This is a list of T cell receptor beta chains from one sample in a study of T cell repertoires in cytomegalovirus infection. Each CDR3 protein is one row after TCRdb ran MiXCR on the reads. The sample has hundreds of thousands of distinct CDR3 sequences; approximately 24% are singletons. Sequencing was carried out using CD8+ T cells from PBMCs. These TCRs come from a human donor in good health (CMV status not recorded). Some clones in this sample may be carry-over from other donors' samples. The CDR3 runs from the conserved cysteine through the conserved F or W. The D gene is left open where the match is weak. Expanded clones get a size class; other rows say once, few or many, or leave the size out.

j_gene,v_gene,d_gene,len,abundance,CDR3nt,CDR3aa
TRBJ2-1,TRBV7-9,-,15,many,TGTGCCAGCAGCTTAAGAGGGGCTAGCTCGGATGAGCAGTTCTTC,CASSLRGASSDEQFF
TRBJ1-1,TRBV19,-,14,-,TGTGCCAGTAGTGCGGGACTGCAGAACACTGAAGCTTTCTTT,CASSAGLQNTEAFF
TRBJ2-4,TRBV7-9,TRBD1,13,-,TGTGCCAGCAGCGACCCGGGACAGAACATTCAGTACTTC,CASSDPGQNIQYF
TRBJ2-1,TRBV6-2/TRBV6-3,-,13,-,TGTGCCAGCAACCGTAAACTGGGGAATGAGCAGTTCTTC,CASNRKLGNEQFF
TRBJ2-5,TRBV10-3,-,12,few,TGTGCCATCAGTGTTAGGGAAGAGACCCAGTACTTC,CAISVREETQYF
TRBJ2-1,TRBV7-9,-,14,few,TGTGCCAGCAGCTTAGGTCCTCCCACTAAGGAGCAGTTCTTC,CASSLGPPTKEQFF
TRBJ1-1,TRBV2,-,11,-,TGTGCCAGCGGGGCGGGTACTGAAGCTTTCTTT,CASGAGTEAFF
TRBJ2-6,TRBV28,-,19,-,TGTGCCAGCAGACCTCGAGACAGGTCCTTTTACTCTGAGGCCAACGTCCTGACTTTC,CASRPRDRSFYSEANVLTF
TRBJ2-5,TRBV20-1,-,14,-,TGCAGTGCTAGTCGCGGGGGCCGGGGTGAGACCCAGTACTTC,CSASRGGRGETQYF
TRBJ2-7,TRBV7-8,TRBD2,15,many,TGTGCCAGCAGCTTAGCCTCCGGGAGGCCCTACGAGCAGTACTTC,CASSLASGRPYEQYF
TRBJ2-2,TRBV12-3/TRBV12-4,TRBD2,19,few,TGTGCCAGCACCTTCGGAACTAGCGGGGGGGCCGCGAACACCGGGGAGCTGTTTTTT,CASTFGTSGGAANTGELFF
TRBJ2-3,TRBV2,-,13,-,TGTGCCACCCTTGACGGTAGCACAGATACGCAGTATTTT,CATLDGSTDTQYF
TRBJ1-3,TRBV28,-,17,-,TGTGCCAGCAGTACGGGACACCGGACCCACTCTGGAAACACCATATATTTT,CASSTGHRTHSGNTIYF
TRBJ2-5,TRBV6-2/TRBV6-3,-,15,few,TGTGCCAGCCTTGCGGGGAAGCAATACCAAGAGACCCAGTACTTC,CASLAGKQYQETQYF
TRBJ1-1,TRBV7-9,TRBD1,13,few,TGTGCCAGCAGCACTACAGGGGACACTGAAGCTTTCTTT,CASSTTGDTEAFF